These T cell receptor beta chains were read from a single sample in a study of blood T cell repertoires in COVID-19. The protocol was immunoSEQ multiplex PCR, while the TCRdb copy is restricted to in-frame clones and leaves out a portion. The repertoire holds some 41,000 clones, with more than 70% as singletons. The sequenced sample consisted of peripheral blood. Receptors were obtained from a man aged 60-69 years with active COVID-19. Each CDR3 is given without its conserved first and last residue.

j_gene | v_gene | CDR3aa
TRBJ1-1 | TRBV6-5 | ASSHTNTEAF
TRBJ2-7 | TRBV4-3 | ASSQYRVPEQY
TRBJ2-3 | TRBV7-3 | ASSSSGPTDTQY
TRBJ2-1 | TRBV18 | ASSPSAGGRDEQF
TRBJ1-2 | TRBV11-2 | ASSPGTGRGYT
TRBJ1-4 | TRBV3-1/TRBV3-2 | ASSQPGRATNEKLF
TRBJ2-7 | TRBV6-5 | ASSYSTSGSYEQY
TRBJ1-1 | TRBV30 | ACRNEPLNTEAF
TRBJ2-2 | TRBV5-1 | ASSQWGTGTIGELF
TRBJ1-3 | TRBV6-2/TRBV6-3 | ASSLPYSGNTIY
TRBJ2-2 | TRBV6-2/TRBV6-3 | ASSLAGVTGELF
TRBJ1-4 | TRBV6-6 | ASSYSDRNEKLF
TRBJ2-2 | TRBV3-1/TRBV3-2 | ASSVSGAVGTGELF
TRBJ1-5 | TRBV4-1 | ASSQDWDRDQPQH
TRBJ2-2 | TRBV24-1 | AIQGIAGGLTGELF
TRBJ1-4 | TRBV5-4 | ASSEETGSEKLF
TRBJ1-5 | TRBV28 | ASRGQGGNQPQH
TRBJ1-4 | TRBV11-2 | ASSTYSRDRSATNEKLF
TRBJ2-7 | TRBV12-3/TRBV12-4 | ASSPGIYEQY
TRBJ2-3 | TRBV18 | ASSPGQHTDTQY
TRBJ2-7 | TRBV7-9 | ASSLRTSVSYEQY
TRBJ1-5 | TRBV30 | AWSVGGQTLNQPQH
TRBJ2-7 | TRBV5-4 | ASSLENEQY
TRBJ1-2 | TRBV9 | ASSADTPGYT
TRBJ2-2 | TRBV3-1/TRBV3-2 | ASSQVSGTGELF